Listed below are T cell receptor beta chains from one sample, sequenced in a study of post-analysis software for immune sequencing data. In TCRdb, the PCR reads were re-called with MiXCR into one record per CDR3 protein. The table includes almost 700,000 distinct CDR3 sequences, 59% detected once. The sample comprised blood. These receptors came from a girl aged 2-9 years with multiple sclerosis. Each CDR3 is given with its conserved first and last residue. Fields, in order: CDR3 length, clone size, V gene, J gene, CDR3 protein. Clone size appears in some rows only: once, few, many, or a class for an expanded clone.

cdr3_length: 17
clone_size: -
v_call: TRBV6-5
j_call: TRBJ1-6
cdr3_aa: CASSYFGGELANSPPHF

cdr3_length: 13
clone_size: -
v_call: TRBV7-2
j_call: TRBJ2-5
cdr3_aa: CASSLELGETQYF

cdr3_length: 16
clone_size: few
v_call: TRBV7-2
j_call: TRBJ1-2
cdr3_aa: CASSVGGGGQDYGYTF

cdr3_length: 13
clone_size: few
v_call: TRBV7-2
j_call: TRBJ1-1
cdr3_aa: CASSWYMNTEAFF

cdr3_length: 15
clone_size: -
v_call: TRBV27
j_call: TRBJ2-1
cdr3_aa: CASSLGTGLYSEQFF

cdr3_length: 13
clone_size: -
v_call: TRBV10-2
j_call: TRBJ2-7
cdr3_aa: CASSDAGEYEQYF

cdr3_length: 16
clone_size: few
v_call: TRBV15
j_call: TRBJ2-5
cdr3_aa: CATSEFAGGPGETQYF

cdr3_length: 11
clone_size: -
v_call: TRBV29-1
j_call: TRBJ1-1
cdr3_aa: CSVGGGSEAFF

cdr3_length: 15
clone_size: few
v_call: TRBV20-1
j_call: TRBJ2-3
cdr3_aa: CSARDQTSGTDTQYF

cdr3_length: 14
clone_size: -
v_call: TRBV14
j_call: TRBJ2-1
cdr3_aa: CASSIQDGNNEQFF

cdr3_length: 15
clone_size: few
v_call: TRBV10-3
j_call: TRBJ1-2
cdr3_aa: CAISEARDRGRGYTF

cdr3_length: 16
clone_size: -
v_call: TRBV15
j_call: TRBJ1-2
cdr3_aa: CATSTNPDVASYGYTF

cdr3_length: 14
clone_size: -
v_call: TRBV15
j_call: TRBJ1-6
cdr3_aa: CATSPRGRNSPLHF

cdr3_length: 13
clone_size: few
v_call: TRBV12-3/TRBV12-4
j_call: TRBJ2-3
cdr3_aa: CASNTDNTDTQYF

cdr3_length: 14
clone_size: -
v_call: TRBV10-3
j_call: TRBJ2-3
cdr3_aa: CAISDGTLTDTQYF

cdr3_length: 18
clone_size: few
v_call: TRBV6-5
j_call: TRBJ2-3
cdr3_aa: CASSYVPLAGYLTDTQYF

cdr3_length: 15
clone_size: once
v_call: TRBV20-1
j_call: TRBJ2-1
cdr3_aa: CSASLTSGGYNEQFF

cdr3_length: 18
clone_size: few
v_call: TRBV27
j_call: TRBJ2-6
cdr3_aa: CASSLRTGLLSGANVLTF

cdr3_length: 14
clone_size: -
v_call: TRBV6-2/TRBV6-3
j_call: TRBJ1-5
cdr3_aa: CASSGTGPNQPQHF

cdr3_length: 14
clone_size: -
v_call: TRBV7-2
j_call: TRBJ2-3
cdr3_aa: CASSLAPTADTQYF

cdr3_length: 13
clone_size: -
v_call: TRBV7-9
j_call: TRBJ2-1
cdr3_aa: CASSLRDNNEQFF

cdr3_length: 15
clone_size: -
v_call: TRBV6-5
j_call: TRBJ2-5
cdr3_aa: CASSYSAGNQETQYF

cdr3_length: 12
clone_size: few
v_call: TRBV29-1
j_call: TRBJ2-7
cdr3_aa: CSVTGQGYEQYF

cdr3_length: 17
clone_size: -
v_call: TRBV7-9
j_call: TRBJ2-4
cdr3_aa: CASSSDFGQVGKNIQYF

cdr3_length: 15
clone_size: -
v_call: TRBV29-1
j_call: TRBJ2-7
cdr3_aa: CSVILAQLSSYEQYF

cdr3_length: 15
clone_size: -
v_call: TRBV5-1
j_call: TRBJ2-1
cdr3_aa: CASRSLAGGSNEQFF

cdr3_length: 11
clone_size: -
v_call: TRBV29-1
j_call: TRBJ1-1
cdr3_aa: CSVEGTAQAFF

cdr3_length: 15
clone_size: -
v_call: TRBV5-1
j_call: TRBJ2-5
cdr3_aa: CASSPLAGSEETQYF

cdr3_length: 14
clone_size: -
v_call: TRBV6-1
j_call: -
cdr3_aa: CASRRLAGLGEQYF

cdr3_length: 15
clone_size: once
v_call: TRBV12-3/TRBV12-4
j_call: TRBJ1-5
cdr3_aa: CASRSHTGRNQPQHF

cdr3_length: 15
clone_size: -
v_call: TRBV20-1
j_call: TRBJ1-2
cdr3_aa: CSARPLGQGEYGYTF

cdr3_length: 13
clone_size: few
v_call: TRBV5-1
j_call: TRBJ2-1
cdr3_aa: CASSLPTTDEEFF

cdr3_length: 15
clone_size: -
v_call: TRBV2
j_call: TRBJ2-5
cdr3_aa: CASFGQGQREETQYF

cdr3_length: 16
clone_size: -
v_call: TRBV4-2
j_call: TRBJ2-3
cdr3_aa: CASSRGGQASTDTQYF

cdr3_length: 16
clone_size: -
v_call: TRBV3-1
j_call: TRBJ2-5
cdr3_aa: CASSQGGGGFQETQYF

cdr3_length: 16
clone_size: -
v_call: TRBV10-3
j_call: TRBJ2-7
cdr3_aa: CAISTPTSGRAYEQYF

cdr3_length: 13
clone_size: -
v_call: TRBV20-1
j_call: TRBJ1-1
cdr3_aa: CSAREGVDTEAFF

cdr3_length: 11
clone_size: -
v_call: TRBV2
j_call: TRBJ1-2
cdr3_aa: CASKEGYGYTF

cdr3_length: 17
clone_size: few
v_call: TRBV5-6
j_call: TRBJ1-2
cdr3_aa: CASSLRSTGGSNYGYTF

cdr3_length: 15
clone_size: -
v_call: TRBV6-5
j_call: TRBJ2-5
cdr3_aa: CASSYSPSSRAEQYF

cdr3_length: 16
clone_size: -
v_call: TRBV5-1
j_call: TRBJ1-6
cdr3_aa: CASSWTGGGEHSPLHF

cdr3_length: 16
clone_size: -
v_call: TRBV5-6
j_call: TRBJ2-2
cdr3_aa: CASSLLDTNLAGELFF